Following are 25 T cell receptor beta chains from one sample sequenced in a study of blood T cell repertoires in COVID-19. Assay used: immunoSEQ multiplex PCR; TCRdb lists only in-frame clones, some missing. The sample has fewer than 200,000 clones, about 75% seen once. Sequenced: peripheral blood. The source is a woman aged 45-65 years with active or convalescent COVID-19.

The chain employs TRBV5-8 and TRBJ2-7; possible D gene TRBD2, 5 bases. The CDR3 sequence is 12 residues long. Germline assignment: CDR1 SGHTS and CDR2 YDEGEE. V was pared by 7 bases and J by 7 bases, with 15 bases between. The CDR3 region is CASPFPTREQYF. The CDR3 DNA reads TGTGCCAGCCCCTTTCCAACTAGGGAGCAGTACTTC.

V is TRBV3-1 (or the pseudogene TRBV3-2) and J is TRBJ2-7, with D tentatively TRBD2 (6 bases). Deletions cut 4 bases from V and 2 bases from J, with 9 bases between. Germline CDR1 LGHDT, CDR2 YNNKEL (reference sequence). The CDR3 has 13 residues. The CDR3 spells CASSPRLAYEQYF. The CDR3 DNA sequence: TGTGCCAGCAGCCCACGACTAGCCTACGAGCAGTACTTC.

This chain uses TRBV11-3 with TRBJ2-2; D is perhaps TRBD1 (5 bases). From germline, CDR1 is SGHNT and CDR2 YENEEA. With 0 bases removed from V and 0 bases from J, the gap between germline ends came to 8 bases. CDR3 length: 16 residues. DNA of the CDR3: TGTGCCAGCAGCTTAGATGACAGCGCGAACACCGGGGAGCTGTTTTTT. It is translated as CASSLDDSANTGELFF. The variable domain in full, with the rest retrieved from reference TRBV11-3 and TRBJ2-2, is EAGVVQSPRYKIIEKKQPVAFWCNPISGHNTLYWYLQNLGQGPELLIRYENEEAVDDSQLPKDRFSAERLKGVDSTLKIQPAELGDSAVYLCASSLDDSANTGELFFGEGSRLTVL.

This clone showed up just once. V usage is TRBV5-6 and J usage is TRBJ2-1; weak D call: TRBD2 (7 bases). Trimming removed 5 bases from V and 10 bases from J, with 16 bases in between. Germline V lookup: CDR1 SGHDT, CDR2 YYEEEE. The CDR3 is made up of 13 amino acids. The CDR3 region is CASRWGGLGEQFF. For the CDR3, the DNA is TGTGCCAGCAGATGGGGGGGCCTAGGCGAGCAGTTCTTC.

This chain links TRBV7-3 with TRBJ2-6; 7 nucleotides line up with TRBD1. Germline CDR1 and CDR2: SGHTA and FQGTGA. This CDR3 has 18 residues. V trimming: 5 bases; J trimming: 1 base; junction bases outside the gene matches: 11. The CDR3 region is CASSRPGQSPSGANVLTF. CDR3 in DNA: TGTGCCAGCAGCCGTCCGGGACAGAGTCCATCTGGGGCCAACGTCCTGACTTTC.

V is TRBV16 and J is TRBJ2-1, with D possibly TRBD2 on 5 matching bases. The CDR3 sequence is 12 residues long. The germline CDR1 and CDR2 sequences are KGHSY and FQNENV. Trimming removed 2 bases from V and 9 bases from J, with 8 bases in between. CDR3 nucleotides: TGTGCCAGCAGCCAAGAAGAGGGTGAGCAGTTCTTC. Translation: CASSQEEGEQFF.

This chain links TRBV6-1 with TRBJ2-7; TRBD1 aligns across 9 bases. The CDR3 sequence is 14 residues long. J gave up 4 bases and V 1 base, and 2 bases lay outside the gene matches. From germline, CDR1 is MNHNS and CDR2 SASEGT. In DNA, the CDR3 is TGTGCCAGCAGTGAAGGGGGACAGGGATACGAGCAGTACTTC. Its translation is CASSEGGQGYEQYF.

This clone was detected a few times. The V gene is TRBV11-2, the J gene TRBJ1-3; 7 positions agree with TRBD1. The germline gives CDR1 SGHAT, CDR2 FQNNGV. The CDR3 covers 16 residues. Unmatched junction bases numbered 12, after V lost 2 bases and J lost 8 bases. The CDR3 bases are TGTGCCAGCAGCTTACTGGGAGGTCCCACAGGGGACACCATATATTTT. It codes for CASSLLGGPTGDTIYF.

The sample holds one count of this clone. The chain employs TRBV14 and TRBJ2-5; 7 positions agree with TRBD2. The germline V gene encodes CDR1 SGHDN and CDR2 FVKESK. V lost 0 bases, J lost 2 bases, and 9 bases stayed unmatched. The CDR3 has 17 amino acids. The CDR3 region has the DNA TGTGCCAGCAGCCAAGATCCCAGACTAGCCTCGCAAGAGACCCAGTACTTC. Translated: CASSQDPRLASQETQYF.

The chain uses TRBV18 and TRBJ1-3, with 8 bases matching TRBD1. This CDR3 is built from 15 residues. Germline-derived CDR1 and CDR2 are KGHSH and LQKENI. V lost 6 bases to trimming and J lost 4 bases; unmatched junction nucleotides: 8. CDR3 bases: TGTGCCAGCTCTCCAGGGGGCTCGGCAGGAAACACCATATATTTT. Its translation: CASSPGGSAGNTIYF.

The J gene is TRBJ2-7, the V gene TRBV7-2, with 11 bases that match TRBD2. The trim removed 4 bases at V and 7 bases at J, leaving 6 bases unmatched. This CDR3 has 14 residues. Germline loops: CDR1 SGHTA, CDR2 FQGNSA. The CDR3 loop is CASSSGLAVVEQYF. In DNA, the CDR3 is TGTGCCAGCAGCTCGGGACTAGCGGTCGTGGAGCAGTACTTC.

The V gene is TRBV19, the J gene TRBJ2-1, with D tentatively TRBD2 (5 bases). CDR1 and CDR2 (germline): LNHDA, SQIVND (reference sequence). CDR3 length: 15 amino acids. The V end lost 4 bases, the J end lost 0 bases, and 10 bases lay between the germline ends. The CDR3 is CASSRAESSYNEQFF. The CDR3, as DNA: TGTGCCAGTAGTAGAGCGGAGAGCTCCTACAATGAGCAGTTCTTC.

The genes are TRBV6-6 and TRBJ2-7; 12 bases are a match to TRBD2. Unmatched junction bases numbered 4, after V lost 4 bases and J lost 3 bases. Germline V gene sequence: CDR1 MNHNY, CDR2 SVGAGI (reference sequence). This CDR3 has 15 amino acids. CDR3 DNA: TGTGCCAGCAGTTCGACTAGCGGGGGACTCTACGAGCAGTACTTC. Protein product: CASSSTSGGLYEQYF.

The J gene is TRBJ1-2, the V gene TRBV4-3; D is possibly TRBD1 (6 bases). V lost 1 base to trimming and J lost 5 bases, with 17 bases between them. The germline CDR1 and CDR2 sequences are LGHNA and YSLEER. The CDR3 consists of 16 residues. Here the CDR3 DNA reads TGCGCCAGCAGCCAAGTTCTTACCGGACAGACTTATGGCTACACCTTC. This gives the protein CASSQVLTGQTYGYTF.

The chain joins TRBV4-3 to TRBJ2-4; 7 bases fit TRBD2. V shed 0 bases, J shed 5 bases, and the junction held 10 bases outside the gene matches. Germline CDR1 is LGHNA and CDR2 is YSLEER. CDR3 length: 17 amino acids. Here the CDR3 reads CASSQDFAGVGQNIQYF. CDR3 bases: TGCGCCAGCAGCCAAGATTTTGCGGGGGTAGGTCAAAACATTCAGTACTTC.

The rearrangement links TRBV3-1 (or the pseudogene TRBV3-2) to TRBJ2-7, with 9 bases aligning to TRBD2. The V gene end was trimmed by 0 bases and the J gene end by 2 bases; junction bases not matched to a gene: 8. The CDR3 length is 17 residues. The V gene's germline CDR1 is LGHDT and CDR2 YNNKEL (reference sequence). For the CDR3, the DNA is TGTGCCAGCAGCCAAGATCTTACCAGCGGGGGGACCTACGAGCAGTACTTC. It encodes CASSQDLTSGGTYEQYF.

The chain is built from TRBV9 and TRBJ1-4; possibly TRBD1 for D (6 bases). In germline, CDR1 is SGDLS, CDR2 YYNGEE. CDR3 length: 14 residues. V was pared by 0 bases and J by 8 bases, with 11 bases between. CDR3 loop: CASSVEQGGEKLFF. In nucleotides, the CDR3 is TGTGCCAGCAGCGTAGAACAGGGTGGCGAAAAACTGTTTTTT.

In its sample, this clone ranks as medium-sized. The chain carries TRBV16 and TRBJ1-1; D is perhaps TRBD1 (6 bases). Germline V gene lookup returns CDR1 KGHSY and CDR2 FQNENV. The CDR3 is 13 residues long. V lost 6 bases to trimming and J lost 0 bases, with 8 bases between them. This CDR3 is CASSRTVNTEAFF. In nucleotides, the CDR3 is TGTGCCAGCAGTCGGACAGTGAACACTGAAGCTTTCTTT.

This clone was found a few times. The gene calls are TRBV18 and TRBJ1-3, with a weak D call TRBD1 (6 bases). This CDR3 region has 16 residues. Trimming removed 2 bases at V and 3 bases at J, with 14 bases between. Germline assignment: CDR1 KGHSH and CDR2 LQKENI. The CDR3 DNA reads as TGTGCCAGCTCACCAGCGACAGGCGGGTTTGGAAACACCATATATTTT. Translating gives CASSPATGGFGNTIYF. The complete variable domain, with remaining parts taken from reference TRBV18 and TRBJ1-3, reads NAGVMQNPRHLVRRRGQEARLRCSPMKGHSHVYWYRQLPEEGLKFMVYLQKENIIDESGMPKERFSAEFPKEGPSILRIQQVVRGDSAAYFCASSPATGGFGNTIYFGEGSWLTVV.

J is TRBJ2-7 and V is TRBV7-2, with D possibly being TRBD2 (5 bases). This CDR3 is 12 amino acids long. Germline V gene lookup returns CDR1 SGHTA and CDR2 FQGNSA. Trimming took 3 bases from V and 4 from J, leaving 7 bases between them. CDR3 amino acids: CASSFKRYEQYF. DNA of the CDR3: TGTGCCAGCAGCTTCAAGCGGTACGAGCAGTACTTC.

This chain links TRBV6-5 with TRBJ2-1; 12 bases match TRBD2. Germline V gene sequence: CDR1 MNHEY, CDR2 SVGAGI. The J segment lost 10 bases and the V segment lost 5 bases, leaving 9 bases of the junction unmatched. The CDR3 is 15 amino acids. The CDR3 DNA sequence: TGTGCCAGCAGTCGCCGGACTAGCGGGGCGGGGGAGCAGTTCTTC. Translated: CASSRRTSGAGEQFF.

This clone occurred a few times. This chain connects TRBV6-5 to TRBJ1-1; no reliable D call. The CDR3 covers 15 residues. Germline V gene data show CDR1 as MNHEY and CDR2 as SVGAGI. V was shortened by 2 bases and J by 2 bases, with 12 bases between the two germline ends. CDR3 in amino acids: CASSYTGSLNTEAFF. CDR3 sequence (DNA): TGTGCCAGCAGTTACACGGGATCATTAAACACTGAAGCTTTCTTT.

Only one count was recorded for this clone. V is TRBV30 and J is TRBJ1-4, with 7 bases identical to TRBD1. Germline CDR1 GTSNPN, CDR2 SVGIG (reference sequence). The CDR3 contains 14 residues. Trimming removed 1 base from V and 3 bases from J; junction bases left unmatched: 2. Here the CDR3 DNA reads TGTGCCTGGAGTGCAGGACAGGCTAATGAAAAACTGTTTTTT. Encoded protein: CAWSAGQANEKLFF.

This clone appeared a few times. CDR3 coding DNA: TGTGCCAGCGGTGGGACTAGTGGGTGGGAGACCCAGTACTTC. Protein product: CASGGTSGWETQYF. The gene calls are TRBV2 and TRBJ2-5; the match to TRBD2 covers 8 bases. CDR1 is SNHLY and CDR2 is FYNNEI in the germline V gene. The CDR3 extends over 14 amino acids. Unmatched junction bases numbered 10, after V lost 8 bases and J lost 5 bases.

This chain joins TRBV19 and TRBJ2-7; 14 positions match TRBD2. Losses at the gene ends were 5 bases for V and 4 bases for J; bases not matched to a gene: 7. The CDR3 length is 16 residues. Germline V gives CDR1 LNHDA, CDR2 SQIVND (reference sequence). The CDR3 sequence: CASSPGTSGRGYEQYF. CDR3 sequence (DNA): TGTGCCAGTAGTCCCGGGACTAGCGGGAGAGGGTACGAGCAGTACTTC.